The following is a T cell receptor beta chain sequence with its context. Its matching antigen is unknown. The data were taken from a study of shared clonotypes between healthy human individuals. Germline CDR1 and CDR2: GTSNPN and SVGIG (reference sequence). V was clipped by 4 bases and J by 3 bases, with 12 bases between them. The CDR3 spans 13 residues. Using immunoSEQ multiplex PCR, the repertoire was profiled, and TCRdb retains in-frame clones only, with some absent. The sample shows around 2.3 million clones, 95% of them seen only once. Each of the donors was a healthy adult who was HIV-negative and had not had a recent acute infection or vaccination. Findings of the study overall: Some clonotypes were shared by all four sorted-subset donors, while others were not shared. The non-shared ones had lower generation probabilities than the shared ones. An anticipated effect of sequencing depth on clonotype sharing among donors was recognized.

The clonotype comes from a man aged 18 to 29 in good health. The sequencing sample was made of naive CD4+ T cells sorted from blood. Subset here: CD45RA+ positively selected. This chain connects TRBV30 to TRBJ1-1; D unclear. The CDR3 protein is CAWTPRGDTEAFF. CDR3 sequence (DNA): TGTGCCTGGACCCCTCGTGGAGACACTGAAGCTTTCTTT.